This TCR beta chain is from a study of blood T cells in healthy people across ages. This clonotype has a handful of counts. Trimming removed 3 bases at V and 2 bases at J, with 14 bases between. Germline CDR1 reads ENHRY; CDR2 reads SYGVKD. CDR3 length equals 16 residues. The use of a sample-barcoded 5' primer and a J-beta primer mix characterized a second PCR of about 7 to 12 cycles. TCRdb ran MiXCR on the 5' RACE reads and lists one entry per CDR3 protein. The table has 700,000 to 850,000 distinct CDR3 sequences, about 53% seen once. The chain joins TRBV10-3 to TRBJ1-5, with D possibly being TRBD1 (5 bases). The source is a man older than 75 in good health. Source material: blood. DNA for the CDR3: TGTGCCATCAGTGAATCACCAGGGTCGGGCAATCAGCCCCAGCATTTT. Its translation: CAISESPGSGNQPQHF.